The rows below give T cell receptor beta chains drawn from one sample of a study of CD8+ T cells in alopecia areata. TCRdb keeps only in-frame clones here, not all; method: immunoSEQ multiplex PCR. The sample contains 130,000 to 150,000 clones, roughly four fifths of which appear only once. Material: CD8+ T cells sorted from blood, obtained at week 4, from a patient treated with tofacitinib. These receptors all stem from a human donor with alopecia areata. The CDR3 runs from the conserved cysteine through the conserved F or W. The D gene is left open where the match is weak. Not every row has a clone size; where given, it reads once, few, many or a size class.

TRBV4-3	TRBJ1-5	NA	NA	TGCGCCAGCAGCCAAGGGCAGGGGCGGAATCAGCCCCAGCATTTT	CASSQGQGRNQPQHF
TRBV2	TRBJ2-1	NA	NA	TGTGCCAGCAGCGACGTTGGCAATGAGCAGTTCTTC	CASSDVGNEQFF
TRBV13	TRBJ2-1	NA	few	TGTGCCAGCAGCCCACCCGACAATGAGCAGTTCTTC	CASSPPDNEQFF
TRBV27	TRBJ2-7	TRBD1	NA	TGTGCCAGCAGTGGCATTGGGGGACAGGCCTACGAGCAGTACTTC	CASSGIGGQAYEQYF
TRBV6-5	TRBJ2-3	TRBD1	NA	TGTGCCAGCAGTTACGGGACAGCCGCCACAGATACGCAGTATTTT	CASSYGTAATDTQYF
TRBV30	TRBJ2-1	NA	NA	TGTGCCTGGTCGCCCGAACACCCAGAGCAGTTCTTC	CAWSPEHPEQFF
TRBV2	TRBJ2-1	TRBD1	NA	TGTGCCAGCAGTGGCATGACAGGGGATGAGCAGTTCTTC	CASSGMTGDEQFF
TRBV4-3	TRBJ2-4	TRBD1	NA	TGCGCCAGCAGCCAAGAGGGCTGGAACAGGGGTCCTTGGAGGGCCAAAAACATTCAGTACTTC	CASSQEGWNRGPWRAKNIQYF
TRBV4-1	TRBJ2-2	NA	NA	TGCGCCAGCAGCCAAGATTGGGTCAGGGGAGGCACCGGGGAGCTGTTTTTT	CASSQDWVRGGTGELFF
TRBV7-2	TRBJ2-5	NA	NA	TGTGCCAGCAGCTTAGCGGGCTCCCAAGAGACCCAGTACTTC	CASSLAGSQETQYF